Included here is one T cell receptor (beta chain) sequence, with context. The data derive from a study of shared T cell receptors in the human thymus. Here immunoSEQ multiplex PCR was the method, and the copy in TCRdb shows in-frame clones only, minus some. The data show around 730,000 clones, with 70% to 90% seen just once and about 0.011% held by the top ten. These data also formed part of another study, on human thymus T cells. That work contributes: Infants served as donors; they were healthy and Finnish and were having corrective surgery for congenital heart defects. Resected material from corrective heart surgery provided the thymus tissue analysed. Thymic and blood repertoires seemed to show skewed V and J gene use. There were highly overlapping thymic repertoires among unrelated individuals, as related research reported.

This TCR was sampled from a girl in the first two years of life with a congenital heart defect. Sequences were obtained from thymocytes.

As DNA, the CDR3 is TGTGCCACCAGCAGAGATCCGCGTAGAGCTTCCTACGAGCAGTACTTC. As protein: CATSRDPRRASYEQYF. V is TRBV15 and J is TRBJ2-5; no definite D call. Near its end, the DNA agrees better with TRBJ2-7, so the J call may be wrong. Germline assignment: CDR1 LNHNV and CDR2 YYDKDF (reference sequence). This CDR3 spans 16 amino acids.